This T cell receptor beta chain originates from a study of blood T cell repertoires in COVID-19. Whole-study context: Acute and convalescent COVID-19 samples came from the United States, Italy and Spain. T cells, B-cell-depleted T cells, or PBMCs supplied cDNA or gDNA.

Data came from immunoSEQ multiplex PCR; TCRdb stores just in-frame clones and leaves some out. The data hold about 18,000 clones, with 89% observed a single time. This TCR was recovered from a man aged 60 to 75 with active COVID-19. Sample: peripheral blood.

The CDR3 loop is CASSGDRGPSSYNSPLHF. In DNA, the CDR3 is TGTGCCAGCAGCGGCGACAGGGGGCCTAGCTCCTATAATTCACCCCTCCACTTT. The chain is built from TRBV5-6 and TRBJ1-6; 10 nucleotides match TRBD1. CDR1 and CDR2 from the germline V gene are SGHDT and YYEEEE. The junction had 7 bases not matched to a gene; V was cut back by 4 bases and J by 0 bases. The CDR3 covers 18 residues.